Listed below are T cell receptor beta chains from one sample, sequenced in a study of blood T cells in healthy people across ages. A single record per CDR3 protein comes from TCRdb applying MiXCR to the 5' RACE reads. The sample holds more than 550,000 distinct CDR3 sequences, 22% seen once. Input material: blood. The receptors were sampled from a man aged 65 to 79 in good health. The CDR3 runs from the conserved cysteine through the conserved F or W. Each record gives: V gene, D gene, clone size, CDR3 length, J gene, CDR3 DNA, CDR3 protein. The D gene is left open where the match is weak. For some rows the clone size is stated as once, few or many, or as a class when expanded; others skip it.

TRBV9,TRBD2,-,16,TRBJ2-5,TGTGCCAGCAGCGTAGCGGGACTAGCGGGAGCAGAGACCCAGTACTTC,CASSVAGLAGAETQYF
TRBV7-8,TRBD1,few,18,TRBJ2-1,TGTGCCAGCAGCAGCGACCGGGACAGGGTAAAATTTTGGAATGAGCAGTTCTTC,CASSSDRDRVKFWNEQFF
TRBV7-2,-,few,12,TRBJ1-5,TGTGCCAGCAGCTTAGCCGAAGGGGCCCAGCATTTT,CASSLAEGAQHF
TRBV6-2/TRBV6-3,-,-,14,TRBJ1-1,TGTGCCAGCAGTTACCCTGGACGGGCAACTGAAGCTTTCTTT,CASSYPGRATEAFF
TRBV5-4,TRBD1,-,15,TRBJ2-2,TGTGCCAGCAGCAAGGGACAGGGTGGCACCGGGGAGCTGTTTTTT,CASSKGQGGTGELFF
TRBV12-3/TRBV12-4,TRBD1,few,14,TRBJ2-4,TGTGCCAGCAGCGAGAGACAGGGGCGGAACATTCAGTACTTC,CASSERQGRNIQYF
TRBV5-5,-,many,14,TRBJ1-4,TGTGCATGTCGGCCAGCTGCAACTAATGAAAAACTGTTTTTT,CACRPAATNEKLFF
TRBV28,TRBD1,many,15,TRBJ2-7,TGTGCCAGCAGTCCCCTCGACAGGGTTTATAGTGAGCAGTACTTC,CASSPLDRVYSEQYF
TRBV10-3,-,many,14,TRBJ2-1,TGTGCCATCAGTAGTTACGGGGCAGGGAATGAGCAGTTCTTC,CAISSYGAGNEQFF
TRBV14,-,-,12,TRBJ2-1,TGTGCCAGCAGCTTCCGATGGGGTGAGCAGTTCTTC,CASSFRWGEQFF
TRBV10-3,-,-,15,TRBJ1-6,TGTGCCATCAGTGAAAGGGGTTCCTATAATTCACCCCTCCACTTT,CAISERGSYNSPLHF
TRBV29-1,-,-,14,TRBJ2-3,TGCAGCGTTGAAGATCCCCGCAACGGGGATACGCAGTATTTT,CSVEDPRNGDTQYF
TRBV30,-,-,12,TRBJ2-3,TGTGCCTGGAGTGCTCGCACAGATACGCAGTATTTT,CAWSARTDTQYF
TRBV7-9,-,few,15,TRBJ1-4,TGTGCCAGCAGCTTAGCAGACCTCCGTCGAGAAAAACTGTTTTTT,CASSLADLRREKLFF
TRBV12-3/TRBV12-4,TRBD1,few,12,TRBJ2-1,TGTGCCAGCAGAGTTACAGGGGGCGAGCAGTTCTTC,CASRVTGGEQFF
TRBV20-1,TRBD1,-,13,TRBJ1-4,TGCAGTGCTGGGGACAGGGGAATCGAAAAACTGTTTTTT,CSAGDRGIEKLFF
TRBV20-1,TRBD1,few,15,TRBJ1-2,TGCAGTGCTAGAGATCGGGGACAGGGGGCCTCTGGCTACACCTTC,CSARDRGQGASGYTF
TRBV7-3,-,-,14,TRBJ2-5,TGTGCCAGCAGCTTAATGGGGGGCCGGGAGACCCAGTACTTC,CASSLMGGRETQYF
TRBV7-2,-,-,13,TRBJ2-7,TGTGCCAGCAGGGACACTACATCCTACGAGCAGTACTTC,CASRDTTSYEQYF
TRBV25-1,-,-,15,TRBJ2-5,TGTGCCAGCAGTGAATTCCACGCGGTGCAAGAGACCCAGTACTTC,CASSEFHAVQETQYF
TRBV5-1,-,few,13,TRBJ2-4,TGCGCCAGCAGCCCCGAAGGATGGAACATTCAGTACTTC,CASSPEGWNIQYF
TRBV14,-,-,12,TRBJ2-7,TGTGCCAGCAGCCAAGCTGTCTACGAGCAGTACTTC,CASSQAVYEQYF
TRBV9,-,-,16,TRBJ1-1,TGTGCCAGCAGCGTAGATGGGAGGGGTGAGAACACTGAAGCTTTCTTT,CASSVDGRGENTEAFF
TRBV3-1,-,once,14,TRBJ2-5,TGTGCCAGCAGCCAGGGACCAGACGGGGAGACCCAGTACTTC,CASSQGPDGETQYF
TRBV4-1,-,-,12,TRBJ2-1,TGCGCCAGCGGCCTGAAAGACAATGAGCAGTTCTTC,CASGLKDNEQFF
TRBV18,TRBD1,many,15,TRBJ1-4,TGTGCCAGCTCACCACAGGGGGCTGCTAATGAAAAACTGTTTTTT,CASSPQGAANEKLFF
TRBV7-8,-,-,16,TRBJ1-1,TGTGCCAGCAGCTCCATCACCGGGACAATGAACACTGAAGCTTTCTTT,CASSSITGTMNTEAFF
TRBV11-2,-,few,14,TRBJ2-1,TGTGCCAGCAGCTTTCTGGGGGTGGGCAATGAGCAGTTCTTC,CASSFLGVGNEQFF
TRBV12-3/TRBV12-4,-,many,16,TRBJ2-6,TGTGCCAGCAGTTTGGGGGGCTTGTCTGGGGCCAACGTCCTGACTTTC,CASSLGGLSGANVLTF
TRBV28,-,-,16,TRBJ1-3,TGTGCCAGCAGTTTCTCCGTGACAGTCTCTGGAAACACCATATATTTT,CASSFSVTVSGNTIYF
TRBV29-1,-,-,16,TRBJ2-6,TGCAGCGTTGGGGGCCCCGCTGCTTCTGGGGCCAACGTCCTGACTTTC,CSVGGPAASGANVLTF
TRBV20-1,-,-,11,TRBJ2-7,TGCAGTGCTGCAGGACCTTACGAGCAGTACTTC,CSAAGPYEQYF
TRBV7-9,-,-,11,TRBJ2-1,TGTGCCAGCAGCCGAAAGAATGAGCAGTTCTTC,CASSRKNEQFF
TRBV7-6,-,-,15,TRBJ2-2,TGTGCCAGCAGCTCCATCGACAGTATTAGCGGGGAGCTGTTTTTT,CASSSIDSISGELFF
TRBV25-1,TRBD2,-,16,TRBJ2-3,TGTGCCAGCAGTGAATGGGGTGCTAGCGGCTCAGATACGCAGTATTTT,CASSEWGASGSDTQYF
TRBV6-1,-,-,16,TRBJ2-5,TGTGCCAGCAGTGACCAGGGACCTTGGTACCAAGAGACCCAGTACTTC,CASSDQGPWYQETQYF
TRBV12-3/TRBV12-4,-,-,15,TRBJ1-5,TGTGCCAGCAGTTGGTACAGGGTGGGTGATCAGCCCCAGCATTTT,CASSWYRVGDQPQHF
TRBV11-2,-,few,13,TRBJ2-3,TGTGCCAGCAGCTTAGAGGGCTTATATACGCAGTATTTT,CASSLEGLYTQYF
TRBV7-2,-,-,13,TRBJ1-2,TGTGCCAGCAGCCCCGACCCTAACTATGGCTACACCTTC,CASSPDPNYGYTF
TRBV24-1,-,few,16,TRBJ2-5,TGTGCCACCAGTGGGGGAAGGGAAGCCTGGGGGAGACCCCAGTACTTC,CATSGGREAWGRPQYF
TRBV3-1,TRBD2,few,13,TRBJ2-2,TGTGCCAGCCGCGGGCGGGAGAGTGGGGAGCTGTTTTTT,CASRGRESGELFF
TRBV18,TRBD2,few,15,TRBJ2-5,TGTGCCAGCTCTCCGAAGCGGGGAGAGAAAGAGACCCAGTACTTC,CASSPKRGEKETQYF
TRBV20-1,-,-,14,TRBJ2-3,TGCAGTGCTAGAAGCCCTAGCCTCGCAGATACGCAGTATTTT,CSARSPSLADTQYF
TRBV29-1,-,-,18,TRBJ2-3,TGCAGCGTTAAACAGGGAAGGGTCACGGGAACTAGCACAGATACGCAGTATTTT,CSVKQGRVTGTSTDTQYF
TRBV12-3/TRBV12-4,-,few,16,TRBJ1-4,TGTGCCAGCAGTTTAGGGTTAGGGCAGGTTGCCGAAAAACTGTTTTTT,CASSLGLGQVAEKLFF
TRBV2,TRBD1,few,14,TRBJ2-1,TGTGCCAGCCTACAGGGGGCTTCCTACAATGAGCAGTTCTTC,CASLQGASYNEQFF
TRBV6-5,TRBD2,-,17,TRBJ2-3,TGTGCCAGCAGTTACTCATCCTTAGCGGGGGGCGCAGATACGCAGTATTTT,CASSYSSLAGGADTQYF
TRBV5-1,-,few,15,TRBJ2-1,TGCGCCAGCAGCTTGGGGGGGGGCGTATCTACTGAGCAGTTCTTC,CASSLGGGVSTEQFF
TRBV15,-,-,14,TRBJ2-5,TGTGCCACCAGCAGAGATCGAGCGCAAGAGACCCAGTACTTC,CATSRDRAQETQYF
TRBV12-3/TRBV12-4,-,-,16,TRBJ2-5,TGTGCCAGCAGTTTCTCTAGCGTTGGAGTCCAAGAGACCCAGTACTTC,CASSFSSVGVQETQYF
TRBV11-2,-,-,13,TRBJ2-3,TGTGCCAGCAGCTTCGGGAGCGTAGATACGCAGTATTTT,CASSFGSVDTQYF
TRBV20-1,TRBD2,-,16,TRBJ2-2,TGCAGTGCTAGAGATGCGGGGTCGGGAGGAACCGGGGAGCTGTTTTTT,CSARDAGSGGTGELFF
TRBV7-2,TRBD2,-,15,TRBJ2-2,TGTGCCAGCAGCATCAGACTAGCGGGGGCCGGGGAGCTGTTTTTT,CASSIRLAGAGELFF
TRBV6-2/TRBV6-3,-,-,13,TRBJ1-2,TGTGCCAGCAAATTTGGGGGAGACAGCGCTTCCACCTTC,CASKFGGDSASTF
TRBV12-3/TRBV12-4,-,few,15,TRBJ1-1,TGTGCCAGCAGTTTAGCGCGAGGGGAGAACACTGAAGCTTTCTTT,CASSLARGENTEAFF
TRBV5-1,TRBD1,many,12,TRBJ2-7,TGCGCCAGCAGTGGGACAGATTACGAGCAGTACTTC,CASSGTDYEQYF
TRBV12-3/TRBV12-4,-,few,12,TRBJ2-3,TGTGCCAGCAGCCCCCTACCGTATACGCAGTATTTT,CASSPLPYTQYF